Following are 14 T cell receptor beta chains from one sample sequenced in a study of shared clonotypes between healthy human individuals. Terminally differentiated effector memory CD45RA+ cells were excluded from the naive CD8 cells, which were CD45RO-negative and positively selected for CCR7. Only in-frame clones appear in the TCRdb table, and some are missing; sequencing was by immunoSEQ multiplex PCR. The sample contains millions of clones, 85% to 95% of which appear only once. Sequenced input: naive CD8+ T cells from PBMCs. The receptors come from a man between 18 and 29 years old in good health. Some clones in this sample may be carry-over from other donors' samples.

This clone has just one count. The genes are TRBV5-1 and TRBJ2-1, with D tentatively TRBD2 (6 bases). CDR3 length: 15 amino acids. Trimming took 4 bases from V and 2 from J, leaving 13 bases between them. Germline V gene lookup returns CDR1 SGHRS and CDR2 YFSETQ. The DNA of the CDR3 is TGCGCCAGCAGCCCGATCGGAGGGGCCTACAATGAGCAGTTCTTC. This encodes CASSPIGGAYNEQFF.

Concerning this clone itself: Additional DNA sequences in this sample encode the identical CDR3. This sequence joins TRBV6-1 and TRBJ2-2, with D possibly being TRBD2 (6 bases). CDR3 length: 13 residues. CDR1 is MNHNS and CDR2 is SASEGT in the germline V gene. V was cut by 6 bases and J by 1 base, with 6 bases left in between. CDR3 nucleotides: TGTGCCAGCAGGGGGGGGAACACCGGGGAGCTGTTTTTT. Translation: CASRGGNTGELFF.

This rearrangement joins TRBV13 to TRBJ2-5; 12 bases line up with TRBD2. The J call is doubtful: the DNA matches TRBJ2-7 better. Germline V gives CDR1 PRHDT, CDR2 FYEKMQ (reference sequence). This CDR3 has 16 amino acids. The CDR3 DNA reads as TGTGCCAGCAGCTCTGGACTAGCGGGGAAACGACACGAGCAGTACTTC. Translated: CASSSGLAGKRHEQYF.

This clone was observed a handful of times. V and J are TRBV10-2 and TRBJ1-3; the D gene is possibly TRBD1 (6 bases). Trimming took off 6 bases at V and 2 bases at J, with 23 bases between the two ends. The germline V gene encodes CDR1 WSHSY and CDR2 SAAADI. CDR3 size: 18 residues. This CDR3 is CASRADPGASGAGNTIYF. The CDR3 bases are TGCGCCAGCAGGGCCGATCCGGGGGCGAGTGGGGCTGGAAACACCATATATTTT.

This chain uses TRBV7-9 with TRBJ2-2; tentative D call: TRBD2 (6 bases). The CDR3 totals 15 residues. CDR1 is SEHNR and CDR2 is FQNEAQ in the germline V gene (reference sequence). The V gene lost 7 bases and the J gene lost 7 bases, with 19 bases spanning the gap. Here the CDR3 DNA reads TGTGCCAGCAATGCCCCGGCGGGGATTCACGGGGAGCTGTTTTTT. It codes for CASNAPAGIHGELFF.

The V and J genes are TRBV11-1 and TRBJ2-3; D might be TRBD2 (5 bases). The CDR3 sequence is 16 residues long. Trimming pared 2 bases from V and 3 bases from J, leaving 15 bases between. CDR1 is SGHAT, CDR2 FQDESV, per germline (reference sequence). The CDR3 DNA reads TGTGCCAGCAGCTTAATCAGAGGGTCCCCGACAGATACGCAGTATTTT. This codes for CASSLIRGSPTDTQYF. Filled out from reference TRBV11-1 and TRBJ2-3, the complete variable domain reads EAEVAQSPRYKITEKSQAVAFWCDPISGHATLYWYRQILGQGPELLVQFQDESVVDDSQLPKDRFSAERLKGVDSTLKIQPAELGDSAMYLCASSLIRGSPTDTQYFGPGTRLTVL.

This chain links TRBV4-2 with TRBJ2-5; 11 nucleotides match TRBD2. The CDR3 totals 17 residues. Per germline, CDR1 LGHNA and CDR2 YNFKEQ. The trim removed 2 bases at V and 1 base at J, leaving 6 bases unmatched. The CDR3: CASSQTSGLAVQETQYF. The DNA for the CDR3 is TGTGCCAGCAGCCAAACCTCGGGACTAGCGGTCCAAGAGACCCAGTACTTC.

The chain combines TRBV5-1 with TRBJ2-3, with TRBD2 matching over 7 bases. The CDR3 is 18 amino acids. The V gene end was trimmed by 7 bases and the J gene end by 0 bases; junction bases not matched to a gene: 17. From germline, CDR1 is SGHRS and CDR2 YFSETQ. DNA for the CDR3: TGCGCCAGCTTCGATCCCGGGACTAAATCCCCTAGCACAGATACGCAGTATTTT. Its protein is CASFDPGTKSPSTDTQYF.

The gene calls are TRBV5-1 and TRBJ2-2, with D hard to call. The CDR3 extends over 14 amino acids. Trimming removed 2 bases from V and 7 bases from J, with 12 bases in between. Germline V gives CDR1 SGHRS, CDR2 YFSETQ. The CDR3 nucleotides read TGCGCCAGCAGCTTTCAGTCGATTTTCGGGGAGCTGTTTTTT. This codes for CASSFQSIFGELFF.

V gene TRBV28 combines with J gene TRBJ2-7; TRBD2 aligns across 9 bases. The CDR3 is 14 residues long. Germline-derived CDR1 and CDR2 are MDHEN and SYDVKM. V shed 3 bases, J shed 9 bases, and the junction held 9 bases outside the gene matches. This chain's CDR3 is CASSLAGGAGGQYF. Written as DNA, the CDR3 is TGTGCCAGCAGTTTGGCGGGAGGGGCCGGGGGGCAGTACTTC.

V is TRBV11-2 and J is TRBJ1-2; 11 nucleotides match TRBD1. In germline, CDR1 is SGHAT, CDR2 FQNNGV. V shed 0 bases, J shed 8 bases, and the junction held 17 bases outside the gene matches. The CDR3 extends over 19 amino acids. The DNA of the CDR3 is TGTGCCAGCAGCTTAGATGGTAGGACAGGGGGCCTTAGGTTCGAAGGCTACACCTTC. Translation gives CASSLDGRTGGLRFEGYTF.

V and J are TRBV11-2 and TRBJ2-1; TRBD2 matches at 12 bases. The ends lost 4 bases at V and 9 bases at J; junction bases unmatched: 7. CDR1 SGHAT and CDR2 FQNNGV come from the germline V gene. The CDR3 is 15 amino acids. CDR3: CASSYGLAGGVEQFF. The DNA for the CDR3 is TGTGCCAGCAGCTACGGGCTAGCGGGAGGGGTTGAGCAGTTCTTC.

This chain connects TRBV19 to TRBJ2-7, with D possibly TRBD1 on 7 matching bases. Germline-derived CDR1 and CDR2 are LNHDA and SQIVND (reference sequence). Trimming shortened V by 3 bases and J by 6 bases, and 15 bases separated the two germline ends. This CDR3 region has 14 residues. The CDR3 DNA reads as TGTGCCAGTAGTATGGAGGGGGCTTTTGGCGAGCAGTACTTC. Its protein is CASSMEGAFGEQYF. Based on the CDR3 plus reference TRBV19 and TRBJ2-7, the full variable domain is DGGITQSPKYLFRKEGQNVTLSCEQNLNHDAMYWYRQDPGQGLRLIYYSQIVNDFQKGDIAEGYSVSREKKESFPLTVTSAQKNPTAFYLCASSMEGAFGEQYFGPGTRLTVT.

The chain is built from TRBV28 and TRBJ2-2; D might be TRBD2 (5 bases). This CDR3 region has 16 residues. CDR1 MDHEN and CDR2 SYDVKM come from the germline V gene. V was pared by 5 bases and J by 6 bases, with 19 bases between. The DNA for the CDR3 is TGTGCCAGCAGTACACCCGGAGGCAGATCCGCCGGGGAGCTGTTTTTT. It yields the protein CASSTPGGRSAGELFF.